A single sample is the source of the 30 T cell receptor beta chains below, sequenced in a study of tumor-infiltrating lymphocytes in oesophageal squamous cell carcinoma. Using its own MiXCR run on the PCR reads, TCRdb lists one record per CDR3 protein. Of about 25,000 distinct CDR3 sequences listed, roughly 35% are singletons. The sequenced sample consisted of esophageal tumor tissue. These receptors all come from a male donor with esophageal squamous cell carcinoma.

The chain couples TRBV7-2 to TRBJ2-3, with a possible D match to TRBD1 (6 bases). CDR1 and CDR2 from the germline V gene are SGHTA and FQGNSA. CDR3 length: 13 residues. The ends were cut back, 2 bases at V and 10 bases at J, with 13 bases in the middle. CDR3 sequence (DNA): TGTGCCAGCAGCTTATCCCCAGGGGATCCGCAGTATTTT. Amino acid sequence: CASSLSPGDPQYF.

To note about this clonotype: The final CDR3 position lacks the conserved phenylalanine or tryptophan, pointing to a likely read error. It is unclear where the CDR3 begins or ends on the DNA, so no DNA is shown, and the CDR3 is as TCRdb lists it. V and J are TRBV7-8 and TRBJ2-5; TRBD1, as called in the table, went unchecked against the DNA. Looked up from germline, CDR1 is SGHVS and CDR2 is FQNEAQ. The CDR3 length equals 13 residues, ends included. The CDR3 reads CASSSISTGSLER.

This clonotype occurred a few times. The chain uses TRBV18 and TRBJ1-1; weak D call: TRBD1 (5 bases). This CDR3 has 13 residues. Trimming removed 5 bases from V and 4 bases from J, with 11 bases in between. Germline CDR1 KGHSH, CDR2 LQKENI. CDR3 sequence reads: CASSAGGGTEAFF. The DNA of the CDR3 is TGTGCCAGCTCAGCCGGGGGGGGCACTGAAGCTTTCTTT.

This clonotype came up a few times. This chain links TRBV12-3 or TRBV12-4 with TRBJ2-7; 7 bases are shared with TRBD2. The better agreement between TRBJ2-1 and the DNA end casts doubt on the J call. The CDR3 is made up of 15 amino acids. In DNA form, the CDR3 reads TGTGCCAGCAGTTTTGAGGGAGGGCATTACAATGAGCAGTTCTTC. It specifies CASSFEGGHYNEQFF.

A word on this clonotype: This sequence may be a read error, since a much larger clone differs from it by one base. The chain links TRBV7-6 to TRBJ2-1; 11 bases fit TRBD1. Gene TRBJ2-7 matches the end of the DNA better, so the J call may be wrong. CDR1 and CDR2 (germline): SGHVS, FNYEAQ. CDR3 size: 14 residues. The CDR3 DNA follows: TGTGCCAGCAGAGGGACAGGGGGACTCGATGAGCAGTACTTC. It specifies CASRGTGGLDEQYF.

This clonotype was seen many times. The chain carries TRBV19 and TRBJ2-1, with 8 bases that match TRBD1. CDR1 LNHDA and CDR2 SQIVND come from the germline V gene (reference sequence). The CDR3 is 16 amino acids. After removal of 6 bases from V and 8 bases from J, the junction contained 15 bases not matched to a gene. The CDR3 region has the DNA TGTGCCAGTAGCCCCCCGGACAGGGCTTTATTCTATGAGCAGTTCTTC. This encodes CASSPPDRALFYEQFF.

This clonotype was seen many times. The V gene is TRBV11-3, the J gene TRBJ2-2; D might be TRBD1 (6 bases). CDR3 length: 15 residues. Germline-derived CDR1 and CDR2 are SGHNT and YENEEA. Trimming cost V 3 bases and J 9 bases, with 17 bases left between them. The chain's CDR3 is CASSFTGKTTRELFF. CDR3 coding DNA: TGTGCCAGCAGCTTTACAGGGAAAACGACCAGGGAGCTGTTTTTT.

The genes are TRBV7-6 and TRBJ2-5; D uncertain. The better agreement between TRBJ2-1 and the DNA end casts doubt on the J call. The CDR3 contains 13 residues. In germline, CDR1 is SGHVS, CDR2 FNYEAQ. Written as DNA, the CDR3 is TGTGCCAGCAGCTGGCTAGTTAGTAATGAGCAGTTCTTC. Its protein product is CASSWLVSNEQFF.

The chain is built from TRBV7-6 and TRBJ2-5, with 8 positions matching TRBD1. With V trimmed by 4 bases and J by 5 bases, 6 bases remained unmatched. The CDR3 length is 14 residues. Germline-derived CDR1 and CDR2 are SGHVS and FNYEAQ. CDR3 sequence: CASSSGTGEETQYF. CDR3 sequence (DNA): TGTGCCAGCAGCTCCGGGACAGGAGAGGAGACCCAGTACTTC.

This clonotype has only one observation. An end of the junction differs from the germline gene, which may be a read error. This chain joins TRBV7-6 and TRBJ1-1; TRBD1 is a possible D gene (6 bases). The CDR3 sequence is 13 residues long. The germline V gene encodes CDR1 SGHVS and CDR2 FNYEAQ. CDR3 residues: CASSRGGNGELYF. CDR3 nucleotide sequence: TGTGCTAGCAGCCGAGGGGGGAACGGGGAGCTGTACTTC.

The rearrangement links TRBV7-6 to TRBJ2-1; D perhaps matches TRBD1 (5 bases). Trimming stripped 3 bases from V and 10 bases from J, with 25 bases between. The CDR3 loop spans 17 amino acids. Per the germline V gene, CDR1 is SGHVS and CDR2 is FNYEAQ. CDR3 loop: CASSFGAEFWKPYEQFF. As DNA, the CDR3 is TGTGCCAGCAGCTTTGGGGCCGAATTCTGGAAGCCCTACGAGCAGTTCTTC.

This clonotype was recorded once. V usage is TRBV6-4 and J usage is TRBJ2-1; 7 bases line up with TRBD1. The DNA end is more similar to TRBJ2-5, so the J call may be wrong. This CDR3 contains 15 residues. In germline, CDR1 is MRHNA, CDR2 SNTAGT. The chain's CDR3 is CASSENRGVQETQYF. DNA for the CDR3: TGTGCCAGCAGTGAAAACAGGGGCGTTCAAGAGACCCAGTACTTC.

V usage is TRBV10-1 and J usage is TRBJ2-3; D is possibly TRBD2 (5 bases). The CDR3 is 15 residues long. Germline V gene sequence: CDR1 WNHNN, CDR2 SYGVQD (reference sequence). V was trimmed by 0 bases and J by 3 bases, leaving 10 bases between them. In DNA, the CDR3 is TGCGCCAGCAGTGAGTCCGGGGTCCAGACAGATACGCAGTATTTT. This translates into CASSESGVQTDTQYF.

The rearrangement uses TRBV9 and TRBJ2-5; D is undetermined. V shed 1 base and J shed 5 bases, with 9 bases lying between them. This CDR3 has 13 residues. CDR1 is SGDLS and CDR2 is YYNGEE in the germline V gene. CDR3 nucleotides: TGTGCCAGCAGCGTAAGCGAGGAGGAGACCCAGTACTTC. Translated: CASSVSEEETQYF.

This clonotype was detected ten times or more. The chain uses TRBV5-4 and TRBJ2-1; possibly TRBD1 for D (5 bases). The V end lost 0 bases, the J end lost 9 bases, and 10 bases lay between the germline ends. This CDR3 spans 13 amino acids. Germline CDR1 is SGHNT and CDR2 is YYREEE (reference sequence). CDR3 region: CASSLAGSTEQFF. CDR3 DNA: TGTGCCAGCAGCTTGGCAGGGTCAACTGAGCAGTTCTTC.

In its sample, this clonotype was seen many times. This chain links TRBV7-9 with TRBJ2-7; TRBD1 aligns across 8 bases. Germline CDR1 reads SEHNR; CDR2 reads FQNEAQ (reference sequence). The CDR3 length is 14 residues. Germline trimming cut 3 bases from V and 5 bases from J; bases unmatched to any gene: 6. DNA for the CDR3: TGTGCCAGCAGCTTTGTCAGGGGGCAGAACGAGCAGTACTTC. Translation: CASSFVRGQNEQYF.

This clonotype showed up many times. Mismatch with germline at one junction end may stem from a read error. The rearrangement uses TRBV12-3 or TRBV12-4 and TRBJ2-7, with 9 bases fitting TRBD1. The CDR3 loop spans 15 amino acids. The CDR3, as DNA: TGTGCCAGCAAGAAACCGGGACAGGGCTCCCACGAGCAGTACTTC. It encodes CASKKPGQGSHEQYF.

The chain has TRBV19 and TRBJ2-1; 7 nucleotides align to TRBD2. The V gene's germline CDR1 is LNHDA and CDR2 SQIVND (reference sequence). The junction had 10 bases not matched to a gene; V was cut back by 0 bases and J by 5 bases. The CDR3 is 17 residues long. CDR3: CASSIDRAGTTNNEQFF. DNA of the CDR3: TGTGCCAGTAGTATAGATCGCGCCGGGACTACAAACAATGAGCAGTTCTTC.

This sequence joins TRBV7-2 and TRBJ2-5, with 7 bases fitting TRBD2. Germline V gives CDR1 SGHTA, CDR2 FQGNSA. The trim removed 0 bases at V and 4 bases at J, leaving 8 bases unmatched. This CDR3 has 16 residues. The CDR3: CASSLACGRLPETQYF. The DNA for the CDR3 is TGTGCCAGCAGCTTAGCGTGCGGGAGATTGCCAGAGACCCAGTACTTC.

This clonotype showed up many times. The rearrangement links TRBV7-2 to TRBJ2-1, with 11 nucleotides matching TRBD2. The DNA matches TRBJ2-7 better at its end, which makes the J call doubtful. The CDR3 is 15 residues long. The V gene's germline CDR1 is SGHTA and CDR2 FQGNSA. The CDR3 is CASSFSGGGYNEQYF. In DNA, the CDR3 is TGTGCCAGCAGCTTTAGCGGGGGGGGTTACAATGAGCAGTACTTC.

V and J are TRBV3-1 and TRBJ1-1; D unclear. Trimming left V 6 bases short and J 1 base short, with 18 bases between. Germline CDR1 and CDR2: LGHDT and YNNKEL (reference sequence). The CDR3 extends over 16 amino acids. The CDR3 DNA sequence: TGTGCCAGCAGAGGAATCCGGCATGGTGGGAACACTGAAGCTTTCTTT. Encoded protein: CASRGIRHGGNTEAFF.

In its sample, this clonotype was seen many times. The chain combines TRBV11-3 with TRBJ2-5; 8 nucleotides line up with TRBD2. Trimming took 4 bases from V and 11 from J; bases not matched to a gene: 18. Germline V CDR1 and CDR2: SGHNT, YENEEA. The CDR3 extends over 16 amino acids. The CDR3 sequence is CASSYISSGRNDEQYF. In DNA form, the CDR3 reads TGTGCCAGCAGCTACATTAGCAGCGGGAGAAACGATGAGCAGTACTTC.

This clonotype was found many times. V gene TRBV5-1 combines with J gene TRBJ2-2; 8 positions match TRBD2. The CDR3 extends over 15 amino acids. Looked up from germline, CDR1 is SGHRS and CDR2 is YFSETQ. Trimming cost V 3 bases and J 7 bases; bases outside gene matches: 8. The CDR3 DNA reads TGCGCCAGCAGCTGGAGTCGGGAGGGAGGCGGGGAGCTGTTTTTT. This encodes CASSWSREGGGELFF.

This clonotype was counted a single time. The chain couples TRBV20-1 to TRBJ1-4, with 10 bases fitting TRBD1. CDR3 size: 14 residues. Per germline, CDR1 DFQATT and CDR2 SNEGSKA (reference sequence). V lost 3 bases, J lost 8 bases, and 6 bases stayed unmatched. This chain's CDR3 is CSASIDRGPEKLFF. The CDR3, as DNA: TGCAGTGCTAGTATAGACAGGGGGCCCGAAAAACTGTTTTTT.

Ten or more counts support this clonotype. The chain combines TRBV6-1 with TRBJ1-3; 7 bases match TRBD1. With V trimmed by 6 bases and J by 0 bases, 2 bases remained unmatched. CDR3 length: 14 residues. Per germline, CDR1 MNHNS and CDR2 SASEGT. CDR3: CASSRGSSGNTIYF. Written as DNA, the CDR3 is TGTGCCAGCAGCAGGGGGAGCTCTGGAAACACCATATATTTT.

The genes are TRBV12-3 or TRBV12-4 and TRBJ2-5; TRBD2 is a possible D gene (6 bases). This CDR3 is 15 amino acids long. Trimming left V 1 base short and J 1 base short, with 10 bases between. The CDR3 region is CASSLVFGGQETQYF. In DNA form, the CDR3 reads TGTGCCAGCAGTTTAGTGTTCGGGGGCCAAGAGACCCAGTACTTC.

In this sample, this clonotype turned up many times. CDR3 bases: TGTGCCAGCAGCCCTACGATCGGGGAGCTGTACTTC. Translated, it gives CASSPTIGELYF. The V gene is TRBV7-8, the J gene TRBJ2-5, with D possibly TRBD2 on 5 matching bases. Germline assignment: CDR1 SGHVS and CDR2 FQNEAQ. V was shortened by 5 bases and J by 13 bases, with 17 bases between the two germline ends. There are 12 residues in the CDR3.

The sample holds a few counts of this clonotype. The CDR3 reads CASSIVRATGSPLHF. The CDR3 bases are TGTGCCAGTAGTATAGTTCGGGCTACAGGCTCACCCCTCCACTTT. The V and J genes are TRBV19 and TRBJ1-6; D is possibly TRBD1 (5 bases). The CDR3 is 15 amino acids. V was cut by 1 base and J by 10 bases, with 14 bases left in between. Germline loops: CDR1 LNHDA, CDR2 SQIVND (reference sequence).

At least ten counts were recorded for this clonotype. The CDR3 bases are TGTGCCAGTAGTATACCCGGAAACCTAGTAGGGCAGCCCCAGCATTTT. Its protein product is CASSIPGNLVGQPQHF. V gene TRBV19 combines with J gene TRBJ1-5; D uncertain. The CDR3 is 16 amino acids. Trimming cost V 2 bases and J 7 bases, with 18 bases left between them. Germline assignment: CDR1 LNHDA and CDR2 SQIVND (reference sequence).

This clonotype was detected ten times or more. An end of the junction does not agree with germline; a read error may underlie this. The chain recombines TRBV2 with TRBJ1-6; 7 positions match TRBD1. Looked up from germline, CDR1 is SNHLY and CDR2 is FYNNEI. CDR3 size: 15 residues. The CDR3: CASSGGQIYNSPLHF. CDR3 sequence (DNA): TGTGCCAGCAGTGGGGGACAGATCTATAATTCACCCCTCCACTTC.